This T cell receptor (beta chain) was recorded in a study of T cell responses to AZD1222 COVID-19 vaccine. Study-wide results and limits: A rise in Spike-specific TCR breadth and depth followed two AZD1222 doses. Among those given AZD1222, only 5 to 7 were seropositive at baseline.

Comment on this clone: Its target is not known.

The CDR3 extends over 16 amino acids. The germline V gene encodes CDR1 SNHLY and CDR2 FYNNEI. Losses at the gene ends were 6 bases for V and 5 bases for J; bases not matched to a gene: 13. Generated by immunoSEQ multiplex PCR, the TCRdb table keeps only in-frame clones and is missing some. Among about 82,000 clones, roughly 80% were seen once, and the ten largest hold 1.3%. Second-dose schedules of about 4 or about 12 weeks were combined. The TCR was taken from an adult who received the AZD1222 COVID-19 vaccine. Here the sequenced sample was peripheral blood, taken 28 days after the second AZD1222 dose. The V and J genes are TRBV2 and TRBJ1-2, with 9 bases identical to TRBD1. Here the CDR3 reads CASSPTGTGSWYGYTF. CDR3 in DNA: TGTGCCAGCAGCCCCACCGGGACAGGGTCGTGGTATGGCTACACCTTC.